The next 18 T cell receptor beta chains were all read from a single sample in a study of blood T cell repertoires in COVID-19. Data came from immunoSEQ multiplex PCR; TCRdb stores just in-frame clones and leaves some out. The table lists 50,000 to 80,000 clones, around 80% of them singletons. Sequenced: peripheral blood. These receptors were collected from a man between 60 and 70 years old with COVID-19, enrolled during active disease.

The V gene is TRBV28, the J gene TRBJ2-1; 11 bases are shared with TRBD2. Germline assignment: CDR1 MDHEN and CDR2 SYDVKM. The CDR3 is 15 amino acids. V dropped 6 bases and J dropped 6; count of bases not matched to a gene: 7. The chain's CDR3 is CASRPTSGGVNEQFF. As DNA, the CDR3 is TGTGCCAGCAGGCCTACTAGCGGGGGCGTCAATGAGCAGTTCTTC.

This sequence joins TRBV7-2 and TRBJ2-1; tentatively, D is TRBD2 (5 bases). CDR1 and CDR2 (germline): SGHTA, FQGNSA. There are 15 residues in the CDR3. V gave up 1 base and J gave up 0 bases, with 7 bases separating them. In DNA form, the CDR3 reads TGTGCCAGCAGCTTAGAAGCGGCCTCCTACAATGAGCAGTTCTTC. Protein: CASSLEAASYNEQFF.

The chain links TRBV9 to TRBJ2-1, with D tentatively TRBD2 (5 bases). The CDR3 consists of 14 residues. Per the germline V gene, CDR1 is SGDLS and CDR2 is YYNGEE. Trimming cost V 0 bases and J 7 bases, with 11 bases left between them. The DNA of the CDR3 is TGTGCCAGCAGCGTAGGTGGTAGCGCAAATGAGCAGTTCTTC. This encodes CASSVGGSANEQFF.

The CDR3 DNA reads as TGTGCCAGCAGTTCGGAGACGGAGAGCGAGCAGTACTTC. This sequence encodes CASSSETESEQYF. The chain joins TRBV7-9 to TRBJ2-7; the D is unclear. Germline V gene data show CDR1 as SEHNR and CDR2 as FQNEAQ (reference sequence). V was clipped by 6 bases and J by 6 bases, with 15 bases between them. The CDR3 has 13 amino acids.

The V and J genes are TRBV27 and TRBJ2-6; D is unclear. The germline gives CDR1 MNHEY, CDR2 SMNVEV (reference sequence). The V and J ends lost 3 bases and 0 bases respectively, with 6 bases between them. This CDR3 is built from 15 residues. The CDR3, as DNA: TGTGCCAGCAGTTTTGCCAGCTCTGGGGCCAACGTCCTGACTTTC. It encodes CASSFASSGANVLTF.

CDR3 loop: CASSRQGVSYGYTF. The CDR3 coding sequence is TGTGCCAGTAGTCGTCAGGGGGTGAGCTATGGCTACACCTTC. V is TRBV19 and J is TRBJ1-2; TRBD1 matches 7 bases. Looked up from germline, CDR1 is LNHDA and CDR2 is SQIVND (reference sequence). Trimming at V came to 5 bases and at J to 4 bases, leaving 7 bases not matched to a gene. This CDR3 has 14 residues. The complete variable domain, with remaining parts taken from reference TRBV19 and TRBJ1-2, reads DGGITQSPKYLFRKEGQNVTLSCEQNLNHDAMYWYRQDPGQGLRLIYYSQIVNDFQKGDIAEGYSVSREKKESFPLTVTSAQKNPTAFYLCASSRQGVSYGYTFGSGTRLTVV.

Points on this clone: Other DNA sequences in the same sample also yield this CDR3. V and J are TRBV19 and TRBJ1-2, with a tentative D call TRBD1 (6 bases). Looked up from germline, CDR1 is LNHDA and CDR2 is SQIVND (reference sequence). The CDR3 extends over 15 amino acids. The V end was cut by 5 bases, the J end by 2 bases, with 15 bases between. The CDR3 region has the DNA TGTGCCAGTAGTCCCTTAGGGGGATCCAACTATGGCTACACCTTC. It translates to CASSPLGGSNYGYTF.

There are a few counts of this clone. V is TRBV5-4 and J is TRBJ2-7; 9 bases are a match to TRBD2. Trimming removed 0 bases from V and 6 bases from J; junction bases left unmatched: 7. Germline values: CDR1 SGHNT, CDR2 YYREEE (reference sequence). The CDR3 contains 15 residues. This CDR3 is CASSLGGAGGGEQYF. DNA for the CDR3: TGTGCCAGCAGCTTGGGGGGAGCGGGAGGTGGCGAGCAGTACTTC.

V gene TRBV4-2 combines with J gene TRBJ2-7; D not certain. The CDR3 is made up of 15 amino acids. With 0 bases removed from V and 2 bases from J, the gap between germline ends came to 11 bases. From germline, CDR1 is LGHNA and CDR2 YNFKEQ. The CDR3: CASSQDRGATYEQYF. The CDR3 bases are TGTGCCAGCAGCCAAGATCGCGGCGCAACCTACGAGCAGTACTTC.

The rearrangement joins TRBV30 to TRBJ1-3; D not resolved. V lost 0 bases, J lost 4 bases, and 7 bases lay in between. The CDR3 has 13 amino acids. Germline loops: CDR1 GTSNPN, CDR2 SVGIG (reference sequence). CDR3 bases: TGTGCCTGGAGTGTAACAGAGGGAAACACCATATATTTT. Its translation: CAWSVTEGNTIYF.

On this clone itself: At one boundary the junction diverges from the germline segment, which might be a read error. The chain recombines TRBV5-1 with TRBJ2-7; the D gene is possibly TRBD2 (6 bases). There are 14 residues in the CDR3. Germline assignment: CDR1 SGHRS and CDR2 YFSETQ. The CDR3 protein is CASSLGGDTYAQYF. Written as DNA, the CDR3 is TGCGCCAGCAGCTTGGGCGGGGATACCTACGCGCAGTACTTC.

The chain carries TRBV10-3 and TRBJ2-5; a possible D gene is TRBD2 (6 bases). The CDR3 consists of 14 residues. Germline-derived CDR1 and CDR2 are ENHRY and SYGVKD. Trimming took 10 bases from V and 1 from J, leaving 16 bases between them. The CDR3 DNA reads TGTGCCACCGGGCGAATTAGCGGCCAAGAGACCCAGTACTTC. The encoded protein is CATGRISGQETQYF.

V is TRBV7-3 and J is TRBJ1-1, with D maybe TRBD1 (5 bases). Trimming cost V 3 bases and J 2 bases, with 7 bases left between them. Germline V gene sequence: CDR1 SGHTA, CDR2 FQGTGA. The CDR3 runs 13 residues. Here the CDR3 reads CASSLDTNTEAFF. CDR3 sequence (DNA): TGTGCCAGCAGCTTGGACACCAACACTGAAGCTTTCTTT.

The rearrangement uses TRBV4-1 and TRBJ2-3; D unresolved. Trimming stripped 3 bases from V and 0 bases from J, with 10 bases between. Germline CDR1 is MGHRA and CDR2 is YSYEKL. The CDR3 totals 15 residues. The chain's CDR3 is CASSQVDISTDTQYF. In DNA, the CDR3 is TGCGCCAGCAGCCAGGTCGACATAAGCACAGATACGCAGTATTTT.

This clone was detected a few times. The chain has TRBV13 and TRBJ2-5; 8 bases match TRBD1. This CDR3 comprises 15 residues. Trimming removed 2 bases from V and 5 bases from J; junction bases left unmatched: 7. Per the germline V gene, CDR1 is PRHDT and CDR2 is FYEKMQ (reference sequence). The CDR3 DNA follows: TGTGCCAGCAGCTTACGGCAGGGGGCTAGGGAGACCCAGTACTTC. Translated, it gives CASSLRQGARETQYF.

The chain is built from TRBV14 and TRBJ1-2; D may be TRBD1 (5 bases). This CDR3 has 13 residues. Germline assignment: CDR1 SGHDN and CDR2 FVKESK. V was shortened by 4 bases and J by 4 bases, with 10 bases between the two germline ends. The CDR3 coding sequence is TGTGCCAGCAGCCCAGGGATCCTCTATGGCTACACCTTC. This translates into CASSPGILYGYTF.

The rearrangement joins TRBV7-9 to TRBJ2-7, with 8 bases matching TRBD1. CDR3 length equals 16 residues. Germline CDR1 and CDR2: SEHNR and FQNEAQ (reference sequence). Germline trimming cut 5 bases from V and 0 bases from J; bases unmatched to any gene: 9. This CDR3 is CASSTGQGPSSYEQYF. For the CDR3, the DNA is TGTGCCAGCAGCACAGGACAGGGCCCGAGCTCCTACGAGCAGTACTTC.

There are a few counts of this clone. The chain links TRBV9 to TRBJ1-2, with 7 positions matching TRBD1. Looked up from germline, CDR1 is SGDLS and CDR2 is YYNGEE. J lost 4 bases, V lost 0 bases, and 3 bases had no gene match. This CDR3 is built from 14 residues. This chain's CDR3 is CASSVDPGGYGYTF. The CDR3 DNA reads as TGTGCCAGCAGCGTAGATCCAGGGGGCTATGGCTACACCTTC.